This record looks at one T cell receptor (beta chain) sequence and its context. Its recognized antigen is unknown. Per-base qualities were not stored, and no clone one base away is much larger. The cohort was made up of 666 healthy bone marrow donors. At the time of sampling, every cohort member was nominally healthy, though immune exposures that went unrecorded were likely present. The donor was CMV seronegative and was included in the group of approximately 350 seronegative cohort members. A peripheral blood sample was collected from each donor, and TCR beta sequencing was performed on peripheral blood mononuclear cells. Genomic DNA extraction from the blood cell samples was performed with the Qiagen DNeasy Blood Extraction Kit. This sample is part of a study of cytomegalovirus exposure and HLA in healthy donors (dated by TCRdb to 2016 to 2017). Broadly, across the study: In an earlier analysis of 550 to 750 of the donors, 276 Gb of sequence data and approximately 120 million unique TCR beta sequences from about 190 million T cells were reported. Of the 398 genotyped donors, approximately 81% were placed in the genetic ancestry cluster associated with self-reported Caucasian donors. About five DR-DQ haplotypes were treated as single units for association and clustering because of strong linkage in the cohort. Alongside the repertoire data, information on donor age, sex, ethnicity and CMV serostatus was compiled. The number of donors typed differed by locus, with roughly 629-640 for A, B, C, DRB1 and DQB1, about 500 for DQA1, 600 to 610 for DPA1, and some 440 for DPB1. A later analysis re-analyzed previously published TCR beta repertoires from approximately 700 donors and added high-resolution HLA genotyping to study TCR occurrence patterns. HLA typing included class I and class II loci at four-digit resolution. In an earlier analysis of 587 of the donors, high-throughput TCR beta sequencing was used to judge whether each TCR beta V gene segment behaved as functional or pseudogenic. In addition to the first cohort of roughly 700 subjects, a separate validation cohort of 120 different subjects was used. An early release that covered roughly 600 HLA-typed donors contained about 300 gigabases of sequencing data and tens of millions of unique TCR sequences. Every repertoire in the discovery cohort had been generated on one and the same sequencing platform. The study aimed to test whether cataloging public T cell receptors could reveal signatures of past pathogen exposure. The study combined high-throughput TCR immunosequencing, statistical association of individual TCRs with disease status, and machine learning to predict cytomegalovirus infection status. Rather than drawing on any new phenotypic data, the later analysis identified candidate immune exposures from TCR beta sequences and the way those sequences occurred across donors. In a later genetic analysis, genome-wide SNP genotypes for about 55% of the roughly 700 donors were used, and that subset was treated as a discovery cohort. On average, around 230,000 unique TCR beta nucleotide sequences were sequenced per donor among 398 genotyped donors of the cohort, with 15% to 20% of those sequences being non-productive. The study used immunosequencing to profile the T cell repertoires of 600 to 850 subjects and linked those repertoires to cytomegalovirus serostatus. Study-wide conclusions, independent of this receptor: Some IMGT-functional V segments, including TRBV6-2 and TRBV6-3, could not be distinguished by the 87-base-pair reads and were therefore excluded. A few of the identified cytomegalovirus-associated TCR beta chains were confirmed in vitro to be specific for cytomegalovirus antigens. According to the authors, the approach could potentially be generalized to other disease states and immunological phenotypes. A further reported finding was that TCR beta sequences accurately predicted the HLA-A and HLA-B alleles for most subjects in the first cohort. Sequencing depth was assumed to be roughly uniform across donors in the presence/absence analyses, though that assumption may not hold. Linkage disequilibrium might explain the correlated functional status among segregating V segments, but an unknown experimental factor could not be excluded. Because HLA typing was missing for some donors at each locus, association tests included only the typed subset. According to a later analysis, parvovirus B19, influenza, CMV and Epstein-Barr virus appeared linked to several top co-occurrence clusters. Compared with equally common non-associated chains, HLA-associated TCR beta chains in a later analysis were more clonally expanded and had lower generation probabilities. In an earlier analysis of approximately 590 of the donors, most TCR beta V segments appeared in productive rearrangements about 87% or about 30% of the time, broadly matching IMGT annotations. Across donors, most TCR sequences were observed very rarely, whereas some public TCRs were present in many individuals. The classifier was reported to diagnose cytomegalovirus status with high specificity and sensitivity in both the original and validation cohorts. A later analysis associated approximately 17,000 TCR beta sequences with specific HLA alleles at a false discovery rate of 0.05. In this cohort, only TCR beta chains were sequenced, and detectable features were limited by the absence of alpha or paired-chain data. Assigning TCR associations to individual alleles was difficult when HLA alleles, especially DR and DQ, strongly co-occurred. The study gave a list of more than 150 TCR beta chains associated with cytomegalovirus. In a later genetic analysis, fewer N-insertions in productive TCRs were reported among donors in an Asian-associated ancestry cluster than the approximately 630-donor mean. A cluster of highly shared sequence variants was judged likely to represent a technical artifact of the sequencing pipeline. For the cohort, immune exposure information was limited to CMV serostatus. A later analysis found that TCR association rates varied across HLA loci, with DRB1 alleles showing the most associated TCRs and HLA-C alleles the fewest. A later genetic analysis associated a missense DCLRE1C variant with V-gene and J-gene trimming of TCR beta chains, and an independent cohort replicated the association. Most CMV-associated TCR beta chains appeared to be HLA-restricted in a later analysis, and the HLA associations seemed to be driven largely by CMV exposure. About 15 rarely observed V segments, including chromosome 9 orphons, were excluded from the earlier analysis of about 500 of the donors because counts were too low.

Library preparation employed the immunoSEQ multiplex PCR assay. For the multiplex PCR, a mixture combining 60 forward primers for TCR Vbeta segments and 13 reverse primers for TCR Jbeta segments was used. A multiplex PCR assay on genomic DNA amplified the CDR3 region of rearranged TCR beta genes. The amplified TCR beta libraries were sequenced on the Illumina HiSeq System as 87-base-pair reads. The authors' pipeline ran thus. In a later analysis, roughly 80 million unique TCR beta chains were counted across the 690 or so repertoires, and approximately 9.9 million of these chains were shared by at least two donors. To remove PCR and sequencing errors, raw reads were error-corrected and collapsed into unique sequences using a nearest-neighbor algorithm that merged closely related sequences. To assign V, D and J gene segments, CDR3 sequences were aligned to IMGT reference sequences. For a sequence to be retained, a match of at least six nucleotides to both a V gene segment and a J gene segment was required. Rearrangements were called productive when the CDR3 lacked stop codons and stayed in frame with V and J; all others were non-productive. Following IMGT convention, CDR3 was defined as the stretch from the second conserved V-encoded cysteine up to the conserved J-encoded phenylalanine. Sequences without an unambiguous match to a single V gene segment were excluded from the earlier analysis of about 600 of the donors. In an earlier analysis of 450 to 750 of the donors, a V segment was called functional when productive rearrangements were above 56.7%, and segregating when the standard deviation between donors exceeded 5%. A statistical classification framework was built to diagnose cytomegalovirus status from the catalog of TCR beta chain sequences. In a later analysis, TCR nucleotide sequences were compared against IMGT/GENE-DB human TR gene sequences so that V and J genes could be assigned. Using the TCRdist pipeline, a later analysis assigned CDR3 sequences along with most-parsimonious VDJ recombination scenarios. A later analysis defined each TCR beta chain by its CDR3 amino acid sequence plus V-gene family, and excluded reads lacking a unique V-gene family. In a later analysis, some 600 highly shared, low-generation-probability nucleotide sequences were removed to address suspected cross-contamination and a sequencing artifact. A later analysis calculated a clonal expansion index for each public chain from normalized within-repertoire ranks of inferred template counts. A later analysis computed generation probabilities with a VDJ recombination model fitted to out-of-frame rearrangements, and checked the results against IGoR. In a later analysis, TCR-TCR, TCR-HLA and TCR-CMV co-occurrence was scored with hypergeometric tests, and a repertoire-size bias correction was applied to TCR pairs. In a later analysis, false discovery rates were estimated by permuting HLA or CMV assignments 20 times. A later analysis grouped co-occurring TCRs with DBSCAN, adding TCRdist sequence similarity when clustering within HLA-allele-positive subsets. Co-occurrence clustering excluded repertoires with fewer than 30,000 or more than 120,000 public chains, plus five with anomalous nucleotide sharing. What TCRdb holds here is the immuneACCESS table cut down to in-frame rearrangements. Part of the clones is not present; checked against another copy, under half of the missing clones reflect an unresolved V gene, and the others are unexplained. The V and J calls and clone size are taken from that table; D and trimming were inferred from the DNA. The sample includes approximately 200,000 clones, with 82% observed a single time. The ten largest account for about 0.092% of the sample.

V loses 4 bases at its end and J loses 2 bases; junction bases beyond the gene matches: 8. The CDR3, cysteine through phenylalanine, is 15 amino acids long. Only the CDR3 portion is preserved as DNA: 45 bases, with reading frame beginning at the first base. Taken from the germline V gene, the CDR1 and CDR2 loops are MRHNA and SNTAGT. This chain is built from TRBV6-4 and TRBJ2-7; 7 junctional bases match TRBD2. This clonotype originated in a boy under 10 years old in good health and CMV-seronegative. Sequencing used PBMCs. The DNA sequence is TGTGCCAGCAGTGTCGGTATGGGGGGGGCCTACGAGCAGTACTTC. Translated, it reads CASSVGMGGAYEQYF.